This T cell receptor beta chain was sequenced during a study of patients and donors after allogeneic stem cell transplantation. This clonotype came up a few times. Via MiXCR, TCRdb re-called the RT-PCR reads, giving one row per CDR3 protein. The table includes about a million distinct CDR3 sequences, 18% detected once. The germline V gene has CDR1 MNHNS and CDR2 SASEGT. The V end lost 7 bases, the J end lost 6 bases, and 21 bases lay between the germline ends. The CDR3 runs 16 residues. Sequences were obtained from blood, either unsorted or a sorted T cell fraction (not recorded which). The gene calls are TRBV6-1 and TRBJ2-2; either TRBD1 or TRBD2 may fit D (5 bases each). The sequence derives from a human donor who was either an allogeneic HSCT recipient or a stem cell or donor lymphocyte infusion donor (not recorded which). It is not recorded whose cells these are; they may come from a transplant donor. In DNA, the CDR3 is TGTGCCAGCACTAGGAGTGGGACGCACCGGCCCGGGGAGCTGTTTTTT. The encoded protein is CASTRSGTHRPGELFF.